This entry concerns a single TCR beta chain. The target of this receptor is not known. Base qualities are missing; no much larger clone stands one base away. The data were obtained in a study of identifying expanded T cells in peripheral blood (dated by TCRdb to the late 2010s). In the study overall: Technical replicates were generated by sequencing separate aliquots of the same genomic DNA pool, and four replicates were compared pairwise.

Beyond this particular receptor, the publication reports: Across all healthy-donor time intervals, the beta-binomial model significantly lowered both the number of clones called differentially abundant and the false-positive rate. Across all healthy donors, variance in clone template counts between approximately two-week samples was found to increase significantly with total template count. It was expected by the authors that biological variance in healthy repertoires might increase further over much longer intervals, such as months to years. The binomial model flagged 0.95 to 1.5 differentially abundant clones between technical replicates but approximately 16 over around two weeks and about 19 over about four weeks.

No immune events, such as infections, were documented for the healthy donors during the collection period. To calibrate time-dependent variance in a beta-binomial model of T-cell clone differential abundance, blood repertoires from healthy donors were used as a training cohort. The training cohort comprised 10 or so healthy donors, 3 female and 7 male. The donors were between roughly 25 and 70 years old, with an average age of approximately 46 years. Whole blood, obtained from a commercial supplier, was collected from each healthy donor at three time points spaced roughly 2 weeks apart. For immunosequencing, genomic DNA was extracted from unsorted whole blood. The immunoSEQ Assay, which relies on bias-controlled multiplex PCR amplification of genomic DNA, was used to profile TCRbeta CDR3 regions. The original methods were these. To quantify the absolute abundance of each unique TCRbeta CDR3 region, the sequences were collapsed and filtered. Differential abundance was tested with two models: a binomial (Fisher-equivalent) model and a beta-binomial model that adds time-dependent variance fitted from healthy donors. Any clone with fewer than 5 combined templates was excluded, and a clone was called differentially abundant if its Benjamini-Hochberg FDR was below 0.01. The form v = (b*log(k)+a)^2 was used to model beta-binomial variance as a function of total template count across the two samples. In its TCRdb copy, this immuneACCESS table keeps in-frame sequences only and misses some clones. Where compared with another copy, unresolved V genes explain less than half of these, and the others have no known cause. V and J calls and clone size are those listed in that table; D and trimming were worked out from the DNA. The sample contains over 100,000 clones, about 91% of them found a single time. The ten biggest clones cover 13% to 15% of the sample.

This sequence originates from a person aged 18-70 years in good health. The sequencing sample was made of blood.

The sequenced DNA is TGCGCCAGCAGTGAGTCGAGGGGCGAGCAGTACTTC. The resulting protein is CASSESRGEQYF. In this chain, TRBV10-1 is recombined with TRBJ2-7; the D element might be TRBD1 or TRBD2, as each aligns at 5 bases. CDR1 and CDR2 were assigned from the germline V gene (reference sequence) as WNHNN and SYGVQD. The CDR3 runs 12 residues from the cysteine to the phenylalanine. The entry retains the CDR3 DNA only, 36 bases that are in frame from base 1. Trimming at the junction amounts to 0 bases on V and 6 bases on J, and the germline ends lie 6 bases apart.